This T cell receptor (beta chain) is from a study of monozygotic twins with inflammatory bowel disease. Without any T cell sorting, total RNA was isolated from whole blood. Germline V gene lookup returns CDR1 SQVTM and CDR2 ANQGSEA. The CDR3 contains 16 residues. Across eight separate reactions for each sample, cDNA was made. No DNA is given; TCRdb re-called the 5' RACE reads and lists each CDR3 protein once. The sample has around 210,000 distinct CDR3 sequences; the top ten hold 7.7%. Sequencing was performed on blood. This chain connects TRBV29-1 to TRBJ2-1; TCRdb calls TRBD2, which cannot be checked without DNA. The TCR was taken from a human donor with ulcerative colitis or Crohn's disease, or a healthy co-twin of an affected twin (not recorded which). CDR3 sequence reads: CSVEELAGVLYNEQFF.